What follows is one T cell receptor beta chain and its context. The sample comes from a study of blood T cell repertoires in COVID-19. In the study overall: Sites across the United States, Italy and Spain contributed samples from acute and convalescent COVID-19. The cDNA or gDNA used as material had been derived from T cells, B-cell-depleted T cells, or PBMCs.

Per the study methods: Amplification from reference gene primers served as the basis for estimated nucleated cell counts. The assay was immunoSEQ multiplex PCR, and TCRdb's table has in-frame clones only and misses some. The V and J calls and clone size are taken from that table; D and trimming were inferred from the DNA. Among under 300,000 clones listed, 80% to 90% were seen once. V gave up 3 bases and J gave up 0 bases, with 12 bases separating them. Germline V gene data show CDR1 as MDHEN and CDR2 as SYDVKM. This CDR3 comprises 16 residues. The TCR originated in a man in his fifties or sixties with acute or convalescent COVID-19. The rearrangement links TRBV28 to TRBJ2-1; D uncertain. The sample comprised peripheral blood. The DNA of the CDR3 is TGTGCCAGCAGTTTGTCGTTCACCGGCTCCTACAATGAGCAGTTCTTC. Protein product: CASSLSFTGSYNEQFF. Drawing the rest from reference TRBV28 and TRBJ2-1, the complete variable domain is DVKVTQSSRYLVKRTGEKVFLECVQDMDHENMFWYRQDPGLGLRLIYFSYDVKMKEKGDIPEGYSVSREKKERFSLILESASTNQTSMYLCASSLSFTGSYNEQFFGPGTRLTVL.